Sequencing of this TCR beta chain was carried out in a study of OX40 agonist ivuxolimab in advanced cancers. Study-level background: At 0.01 to 10 mg/kg, ivuxolimab was administered intravenously to patients every 2 weeks.

The repertoire was sequenced with immunoSEQ multiplex PCR; TCRdb's copy has only in-frame clones and lacks some. The sample consists of approximately 15,000 clones, about 75% of them appearing once. This clone occurred once. The sample consisted of CD4+ or CD8+ T cells sorted from blood, taken in a trial of the OX40 agonist ivuxolimab. This clonotype was sampled from an adult with an advanced solid tumor such as melanoma, head and neck, liver or kidney cancer.

The DNA of the CDR3 is TGTGCCAGCAGCAAACGAAGACAGCGCTACGAGCAGTACTTC. This codes for CASSKRRQRYEQYF. The chain uses TRBV21-1 and TRBJ2-7; TRBD1 is taken as the D call from the table, unchecked against the DNA. TRBV21-1 is marked as a pseudogene. CDR3 length: 14 amino acids.